What follows are 11 T cell receptor beta chains derived from one specimen sequenced in a study of shared clonotypes between healthy human individuals. Clones were sequenced by immunoSEQ multiplex PCR, and TCRdb holds only the in-frame ones, with some missing. The sample lists under 1,100,000 clones, around 82% seen once, with roughly 0.62% in the top ten. Sequencing was carried out using memory CD4+ T cells from PBMCs. The subset denotes: CD45RA-negative fraction. The origin of the receptors is a man aged 18-30 years in good health. Some clones in this sample may be carry-over from other donors' samples.

V usage is TRBV19 and J usage is TRBJ2-3; D gene ambiguous. V was trimmed by 5 bases and J by 4 bases, leaving 13 bases between them. The CDR3 totals 14 residues. Per germline, CDR1 LNHDA and CDR2 SQIVND (reference sequence). The CDR3 reads CASSRSSRADTQYF. The DNA of the CDR3 is TGTGCCAGTAGTCGAAGTAGCCGGGCAGATACGCAGTATTTT.

J is TRBJ1-2 and V is TRBV21-1; TRBD1, the table's D call, lacks a check against the DNA. TRBV21-1 is termed a pseudogene. The CDR3 is 17 amino acids. The CDR3 sequence: CASSKVRDSGFHYGYTF. In nucleotides, the CDR3 is TGTGCCAGCAGCAAAGTTCGGGACAGCGGGTTCCACTATGGCTACACCTTC.

The CDR3 protein is CAIGTGRTPGEQYF. The CDR3 region has the DNA TGTGCCATCGGGACGGGCAGAACCCCTGGCGAGCAGTACTTC. The chain couples TRBV10-3 to TRBJ2-7, with D perhaps being TRBD1 or TRBD2 (5 bases each). Germline CDR1 and CDR2: ENHRY and SYGVKD. The CDR3 is 14 amino acids. Trimming pared 8 bases from V and 6 bases from J, leaving 20 bases between.

The J gene is TRBJ2-1, the V gene TRBV10-3; 7 nucleotides align to TRBD1. This CDR3 comprises 19 residues. Looked up from germline, CDR1 is ENHRY and CDR2 is SYGVKD. V was pared by 4 bases and J by 0 bases, with 15 bases of the junction left unmatched. This chain's CDR3 is CAISGDRRGGIVSYNEQFF. The DNA for the CDR3 is TGTGCCATCAGTGGCGATCGACGAGGGGGCATCGTCTCCTACAATGAGCAGTTCTTC.

The V call is TRBV28, the J call TRBJ1-5, with a tentative D call TRBD1 (5 bases). The V end was cut by 6 bases, the J end by 4 bases, with 16 bases between. Germline V gene sequence: CDR1 MDHEN, CDR2 SYDVKM. The CDR3 contains 15 residues. The DNA of the CDR3 is TGTGCCAGCAGCTGGAGGGTTCGGGGGAATCAGCCCCAGCATTTT. Translating gives CASSWRVRGNQPQHF.

The CDR3 DNA sequence: TGCGCCAGCAGCCCCGATCAGACGGAAAAACTGTTTTTT. Protein: CASSPDQTEKLFF. The V and J genes are TRBV5-1 and TRBJ1-4; D is unclear. The germline gives CDR1 SGHRS, CDR2 YFSETQ. Trimming stripped 4 bases from V and 8 bases from J, with 12 bases between. This CDR3 region has 13 residues. Drawing the rest from reference TRBV5-1 and TRBJ1-4, the complete variable domain is KAGVTQTPRYLIKTRGQQVTLSCSPISGHRSVSWYQQTPGQGLQFLFEYFSETQRNKGNFPGRFSGRQFSNSRSEMNVSTLELGDSALYLCASSPDQTEKLFFGSGTQLSVL.

The V gene is TRBV2, the J gene TRBJ1-1; D is perhaps TRBD1 (5 bases). CDR1 SNHLY and CDR2 FYNNEI come from the germline V gene. The V gene lost 5 bases and the J gene lost 4 bases, with 11 bases spanning the gap. The CDR3 loop spans 13 amino acids. Here the CDR3 DNA reads TGTGCCAGCAGTCGGGGCTCGGGCACTGAAGCTTTCTTT. As protein: CASSRGSGTEAFF.

This rearrangement joins TRBV5-1 to TRBJ2-5; the D call may be TRBD1 or TRBD2 (6 bases each). The CDR3 has 15 amino acids. V lost 2 bases and J lost 6, with 17 bases in between. The germline gives CDR1 SGHRS, CDR2 YFSETQ. The CDR3 nucleotides read TGCGCCAGCAGCTTCGGGGGCGACCTCTCCCAGACCCAGTACTTC. Its translation: CASSFGGDLSQTQYF.

This CDR3 is CASSPLSMGTYEQYF. CDR3 coding DNA: TGTGCCAGCAGTCCCCTATCTATGGGAACCTACGAGCAGTACTTC. This chain connects TRBV27 to TRBJ2-7; D is undetermined. The CDR3 is 15 residues long. V dropped 5 bases and J dropped 2 bases, with 16 bases sitting between them. Germline-derived CDR1 and CDR2 are MNHEY and SMNVEV (reference sequence).

The chain has TRBV11-2 and TRBJ2-5; D is undetermined. The length of the CDR3 is 14 residues. The germline V and J ends were trimmed by 5 bases and 1 base, with 11 bases remaining between them. In germline, CDR1 is SGHAT, CDR2 FQNNGV. In DNA, the CDR3 is TGTGCCAGCAGCGAGTTTAGTGGCCAAGAGACCCAGTACTTC. Residues: CASSEFSGQETQYF.

The chain uses TRBV15 and TRBJ2-7; D not resolved. Germline assignment: CDR1 LNHNV and CDR2 YYDKDF (reference sequence). The CDR3 loop spans 13 amino acids. Trimming took 0 bases from V and 7 from J, leaving 10 bases between them. The CDR3 region is CATSRDRLGEQYF. The CDR3 nucleotides are TGTGCCACCAGCAGAGATAGACTGGGGGAGCAGTACTTC.